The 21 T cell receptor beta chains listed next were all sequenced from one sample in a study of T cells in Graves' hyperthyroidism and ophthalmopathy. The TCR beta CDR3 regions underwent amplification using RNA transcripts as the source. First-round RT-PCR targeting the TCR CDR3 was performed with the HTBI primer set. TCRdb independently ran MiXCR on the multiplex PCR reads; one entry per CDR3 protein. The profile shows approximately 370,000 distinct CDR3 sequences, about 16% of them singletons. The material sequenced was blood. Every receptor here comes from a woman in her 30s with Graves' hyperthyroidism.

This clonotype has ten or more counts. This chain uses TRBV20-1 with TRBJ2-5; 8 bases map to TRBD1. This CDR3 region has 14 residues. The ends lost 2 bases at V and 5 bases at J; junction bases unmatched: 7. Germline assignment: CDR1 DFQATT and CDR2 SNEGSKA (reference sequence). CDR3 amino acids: CSARKLRGRETQYF. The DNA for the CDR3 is TGCAGTGCTAGAAAACTCAGGGGGCGGGAGACCCAGTACTTC.

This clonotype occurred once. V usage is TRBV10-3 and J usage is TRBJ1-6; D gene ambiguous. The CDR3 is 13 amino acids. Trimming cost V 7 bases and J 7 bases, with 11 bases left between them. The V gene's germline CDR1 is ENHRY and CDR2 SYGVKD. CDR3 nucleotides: TGTGCCATCACGGAGCGACAAAATTCACCCCTCCACTTT. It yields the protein CAITERQNSPLHF.

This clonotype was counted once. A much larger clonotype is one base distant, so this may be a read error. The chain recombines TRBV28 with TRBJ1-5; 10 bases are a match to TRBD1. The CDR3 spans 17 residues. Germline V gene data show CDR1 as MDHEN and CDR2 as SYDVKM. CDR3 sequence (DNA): TGTGCCTGCAGTAAGGGACAGGGGCTTCATAGCAATCAGCCCCAGCATTTT. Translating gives CACSKGQGLHSNQPQHF.

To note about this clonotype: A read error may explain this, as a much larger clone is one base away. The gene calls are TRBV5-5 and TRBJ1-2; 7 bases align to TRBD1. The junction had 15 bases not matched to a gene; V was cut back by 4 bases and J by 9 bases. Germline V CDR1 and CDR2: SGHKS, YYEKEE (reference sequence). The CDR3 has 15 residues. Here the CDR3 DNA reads TGTGCCAGCAGCCGGACCCCGGGACAGACCTCGCGCTACACCTTC. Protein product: CASSRTPGQTSRYTF.

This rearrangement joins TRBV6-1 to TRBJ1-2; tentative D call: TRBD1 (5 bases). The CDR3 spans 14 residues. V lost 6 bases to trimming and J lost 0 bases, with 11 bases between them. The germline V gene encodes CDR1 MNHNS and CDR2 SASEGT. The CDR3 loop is CASRQVLANYGYTF. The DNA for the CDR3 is TGTGCCAGCAGACAGGTTCTTGCTAACTATGGCTACACCTTC.

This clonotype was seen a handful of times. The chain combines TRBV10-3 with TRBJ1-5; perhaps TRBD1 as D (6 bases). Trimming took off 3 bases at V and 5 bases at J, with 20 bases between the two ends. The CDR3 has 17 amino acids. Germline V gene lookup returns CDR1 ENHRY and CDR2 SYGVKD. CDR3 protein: CAISEARAGDWDQPQHF. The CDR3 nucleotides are TGTGCCATCAGTGAAGCCAGGGCAGGGGACTGGGATCAGCCCCAGCATTTT.

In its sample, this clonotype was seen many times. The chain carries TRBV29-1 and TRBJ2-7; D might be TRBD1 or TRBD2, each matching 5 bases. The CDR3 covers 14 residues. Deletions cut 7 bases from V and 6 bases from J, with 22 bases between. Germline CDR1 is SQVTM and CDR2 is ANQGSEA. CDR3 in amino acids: CSARATGRRGEQYF. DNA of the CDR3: TGCAGCGCCCGGGCCACGGGGCGTAGGGGCGAGCAGTACTTC.

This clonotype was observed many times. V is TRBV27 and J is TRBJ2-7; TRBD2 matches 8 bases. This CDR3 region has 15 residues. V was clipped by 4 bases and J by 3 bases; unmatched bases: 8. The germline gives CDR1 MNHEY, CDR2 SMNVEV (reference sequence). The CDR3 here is CASSSAGRGRYEQYF. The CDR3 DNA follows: TGTGCCAGCAGTTCGGCCGGGAGGGGCCGCTACGAGCAGTACTTC.

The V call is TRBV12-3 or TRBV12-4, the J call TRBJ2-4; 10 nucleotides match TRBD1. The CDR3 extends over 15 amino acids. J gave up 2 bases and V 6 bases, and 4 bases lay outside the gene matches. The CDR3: CASSPTGGTKNIQYF. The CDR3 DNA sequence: TGTGCCAGCAGCCCGACAGGGGGCACCAAAAACATTCAGTACTTC.

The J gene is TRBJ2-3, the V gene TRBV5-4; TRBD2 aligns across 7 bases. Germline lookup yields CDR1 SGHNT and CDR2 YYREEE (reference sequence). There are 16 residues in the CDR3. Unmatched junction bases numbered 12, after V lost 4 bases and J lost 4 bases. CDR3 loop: CASSQVYREAADTQYF. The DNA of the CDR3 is TGTGCCAGCAGCCAAGTGTATCGGGAGGCAGCAGATACGCAGTATTTT.

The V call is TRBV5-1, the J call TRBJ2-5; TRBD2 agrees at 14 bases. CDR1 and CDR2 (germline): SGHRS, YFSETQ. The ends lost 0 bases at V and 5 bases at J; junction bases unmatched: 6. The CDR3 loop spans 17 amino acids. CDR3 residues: CASSLVGTSGSGETQYF. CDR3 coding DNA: TGCGCCAGCAGCTTGGTTGGGACTAGCGGGAGTGGGGAGACCCAGTACTTC.

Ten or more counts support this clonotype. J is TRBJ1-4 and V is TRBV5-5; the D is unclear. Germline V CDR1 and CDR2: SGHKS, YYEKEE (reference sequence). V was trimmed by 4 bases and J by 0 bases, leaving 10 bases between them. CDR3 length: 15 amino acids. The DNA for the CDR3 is TGTGCCAGCAGCCCGGACGTTGCAACTAATGAAAAACTGTTTTTT. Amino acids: CASSPDVATNEKLFF.

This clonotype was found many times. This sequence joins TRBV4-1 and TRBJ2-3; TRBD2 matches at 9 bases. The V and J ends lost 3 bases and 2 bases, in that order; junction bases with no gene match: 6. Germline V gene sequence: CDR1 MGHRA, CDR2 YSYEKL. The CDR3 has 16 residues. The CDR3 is CASSHGGLAVTDTQYF. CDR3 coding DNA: TGCGCCAGCAGCCACGGGGGACTAGCCGTCACAGATACGCAGTATTTT.

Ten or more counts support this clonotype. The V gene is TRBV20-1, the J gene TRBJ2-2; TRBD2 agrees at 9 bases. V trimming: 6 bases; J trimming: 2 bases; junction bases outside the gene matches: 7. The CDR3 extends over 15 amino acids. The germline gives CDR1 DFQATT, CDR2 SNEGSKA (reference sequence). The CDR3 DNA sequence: TGCAGTGCGAGGGCTAGCGGGGTTAACACCGGGGAGCTGTTTTTT. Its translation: CSARASGVNTGELFF.

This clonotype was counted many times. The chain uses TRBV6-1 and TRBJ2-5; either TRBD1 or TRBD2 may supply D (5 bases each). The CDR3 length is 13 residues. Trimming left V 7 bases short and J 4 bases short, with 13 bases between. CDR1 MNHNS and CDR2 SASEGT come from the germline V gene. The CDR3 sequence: CASIGTKTETQYF. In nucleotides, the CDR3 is TGTGCCAGCATCGGGACCAAAACAGAGACCCAGTACTTC.

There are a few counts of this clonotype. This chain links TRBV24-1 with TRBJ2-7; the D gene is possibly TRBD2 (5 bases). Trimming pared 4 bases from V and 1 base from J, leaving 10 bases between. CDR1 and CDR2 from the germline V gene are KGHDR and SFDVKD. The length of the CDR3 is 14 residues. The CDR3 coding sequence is TGTGCCACCAGTGACCCAGGACTGTCCTACGAGCAGTACTTC. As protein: CATSDPGLSYEQYF.

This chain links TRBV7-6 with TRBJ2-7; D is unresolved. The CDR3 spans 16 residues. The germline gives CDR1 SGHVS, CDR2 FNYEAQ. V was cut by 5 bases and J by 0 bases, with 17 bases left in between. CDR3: CASSPAAAATSYEQYF. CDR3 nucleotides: TGTGCCAGCAGCCCCGCAGCCGCAGCCACCTCCTACGAGCAGTACTTC.

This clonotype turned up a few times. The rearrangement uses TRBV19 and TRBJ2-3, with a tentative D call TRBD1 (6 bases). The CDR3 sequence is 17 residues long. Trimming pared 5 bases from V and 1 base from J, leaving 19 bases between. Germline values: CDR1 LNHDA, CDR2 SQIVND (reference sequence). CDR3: CASSFRDTVGGTDTQYF. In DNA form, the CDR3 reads TGTGCCAGTAGTTTCCGGGACACTGTTGGTGGCACAGATACGCAGTATTTT.

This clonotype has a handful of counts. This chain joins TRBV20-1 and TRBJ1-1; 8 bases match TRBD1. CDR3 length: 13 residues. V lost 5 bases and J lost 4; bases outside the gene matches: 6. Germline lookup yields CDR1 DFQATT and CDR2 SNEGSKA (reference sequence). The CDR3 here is CSARQGRSTEAFF. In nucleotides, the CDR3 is TGCAGTGCTCGACAGGGGAGAAGCACTGAAGCTTTCTTT.

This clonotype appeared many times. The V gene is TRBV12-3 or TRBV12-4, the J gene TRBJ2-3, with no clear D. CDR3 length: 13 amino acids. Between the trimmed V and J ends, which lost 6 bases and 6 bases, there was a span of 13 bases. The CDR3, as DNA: TGTGCCAGCAGCGCGACTCGGCCCGATACGCAGTATTTT. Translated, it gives CASSATRPDTQYF.

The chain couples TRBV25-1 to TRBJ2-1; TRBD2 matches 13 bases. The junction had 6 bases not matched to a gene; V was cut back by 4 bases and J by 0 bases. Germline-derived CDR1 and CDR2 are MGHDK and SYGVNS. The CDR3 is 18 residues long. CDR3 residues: CASSVTRTSGSSYNEQFF. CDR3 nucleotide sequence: TGTGCCAGCAGTGTAACTAGGACTAGCGGGAGCTCCTACAATGAGCAGTTCTTC.